This T cell receptor beta chain was retrieved from a study of cytomegalovirus exposure and HLA in healthy donors. Germline-derived CDR1 and CDR2 are SGHRS and YFSETQ. CDR3 length equals 14 residues. V was shortened by 6 bases and J by 4 bases, with 16 bases between the two germline ends. Findings of the study overall: Most TCR sequences showed up rarely, but some public TCRs showed up in many donors. A subsequent analysis found that TCR clusters from the first cohort also tended to co-occur in the 120 or so validation repertoires, with 94% of cluster scores above 0. The study labeled 150 or so TCR beta chains cytomegalovirus-associated.

TCRdb keeps only in-frame clones here, not all; method: immunoSEQ multiplex PCR. The table records 160,000 or so clones, roughly 91% of them present only once. As to this clone: The antigen is undetermined.

The receptor was derived from a man aged 18 to 29 in good health and CMV-seronegative. Sequencing was done on a sample of PBMCs. The rearrangement uses TRBV5-1 and TRBJ1-2, with D possibly being TRBD1 (6 bases). The CDR3 DNA follows: TGCGCCAGCAAACGCGAACAGGGTTTCTATGGCTACACCTTC. This translates into CASKREQGFYGYTF.